The rows below give T cell receptor beta chains drawn from one sample of a study of T cell responses to AZD1222 COVID-19 vaccine. This table comes from immunoSEQ multiplex PCR, and its TCRdb copy is limited to in-frame clones, with some not included. The sample carries just over 30,000 clones, roughly 90% recorded once. The input for sequencing was peripheral blood, taken 28 days after the second AZD1222 dose. Every receptor here comes from an adult who received the AZD1222 COVID-19 vaccine. CDR3s include the opening cysteine and the closing phenylalanine or tryptophan. Clone size is shown for a subset of rows, as once, few, many or a class of expanded clone.

v_gene	abundance	j_gene	CDR3aa
TRBV5-4	-	TRBJ2-7	CASSIGQTTYEQYF
TRBV6-1	-	TRBJ1-4	CASSEAEGIDNEKLFF
TRBV19	-	TRBJ2-7	CASSMNPGTGVSYEQYF
TRBV19	-	TRBJ1-2	CASSIRTGSNYGYTF
TRBV7-9	-	TRBJ1-1	CASSLGGQGGTEAFF
TRBV7-9	-	TRBJ1-2	CASSPPATYGGYTF
TRBV7-9	-	TRBJ1-1	CASSLDGEIMNTEAFF
TRBV12-3/TRBV12-4	-	TRBJ1-6	CASKGDYNSPLHF
TRBV6-5	-	TRBJ1-2	CASRVPRDGYTF
TRBV12-5	-	TRBJ1-4	CASGPDARHTNEKLFF
TRBV16	-	TRBJ1-2	CASSLGPYYGYTF
TRBV4-2	-	TRBJ1-1	CASSQSGQGTEAFF
TRBV13	-	TRBJ2-7	CASSFPVSYEQYF
TRBV25-1	once	TRBJ2-5	CASSDVGQETQYF
TRBV6-2/TRBV6-3	-	TRBJ2-2	CASSYIERNTGELFF
TRBV28	-	TRBJ1-2	CASSLGTGVYGYTF
TRBV12-3/TRBV12-4	-	TRBJ2-5	CASKAQETQYF
TRBV9	-	TRBJ2-7	CASSVHPSDGEQYF
TRBV5-5	-	TRBJ1-6	CASSNSLGGEVSNSPLHF
TRBV4-2	-	TRBJ1-5	CASSPLSGAGNQPQHF
TRBV28	-	TRBJ2-7	CASRNPREQYF
TRBV4-3	medium-sized	TRBJ1-5	CASSQDRGQPQHF
TRBV7-6	-	TRBJ2-7	CASSLGRRDRSSYEQYF
TRBV7-2	-	TRBJ2-1	CASSSGLAGVNEQFF
TRBV24-1	-	TRBJ2-1	CATSGASGDYQHGIEQFF
TRBV7-2	-	TRBJ1-1	CASSLIRDRGLAFF
TRBV9	-	TRBJ1-1	CASSVDRAAEAFF
TRBV5-1	-	TRBJ1-4	CASSLVGEEKLFF
TRBV19	-	TRBJ1-1	CASSIGGALNTEAFF
TRBV10-3	-	TRBJ2-2	CAISFRGNTGELFF
TRBV7-3	-	TRBJ1-1	CASSPMGGHHPAFF
TRBV7-2	-	TRBJ1-5	CASSAPSGSGQPQHF
TRBV5-1	-	TRBJ1-1	CASSLWTGTTEAFF
TRBV7-2	few	TRBJ2-7	CASSSRLAGYEQYF
TRBV5-6	-	TRBJ2-6	CASSSTAGANVLTF
TRBV6-5	-	TRBJ2-7	CASRTGTSGYEQYF
TRBV3-1/TRBV3-2	-	TRBJ1-2	CASSQGPGGRLSYTF
TRBV18	-	TRBJ1-1	CASSRTTGQLNTEAFF
TRBV7-3	-	TRBJ2-3	CASSLTIIAGPSTDTQYF
TRBV10-3	-	TRBJ2-6	CAISDYVRLGGTHFSGANVLTF
TRBV5-4	-	TRBJ2-7	CASSPRDRPFEQYF
TRBV2	-	TRBJ2-5	CASSERTYQETQYF
TRBV18	-	TRBJ1-1	CASSPSGDSEAFF
TRBV12-5	-	TRBJ2-2	CASGLGQGEVGELFF
TRBV5-4	-	TRBJ1-5	CASSFGTGNNQPQHF
TRBV7-9	-	TRBJ2-7	CASSLISAGPYEQYF
TRBV7-2	-	TRBJ2-1	CASSLFGGADPGEQFF
TRBV5-6	-	TRBJ2-7	CASSLRGLADYEQYF
TRBV19	-	TRBJ1-5	CASARFGGNQPQHF
TRBV9	once	TRBJ1-3	CASSVGGITGNTIYF
TRBV2	-	TRBJ2-7	CASSDNFLNYEQYF
TRBV11-1	once	TRBJ2-7	CASSPTTGDPMREQYF
TRBV6-1	-	TRBJ2-3	CASREDSTDTQYF